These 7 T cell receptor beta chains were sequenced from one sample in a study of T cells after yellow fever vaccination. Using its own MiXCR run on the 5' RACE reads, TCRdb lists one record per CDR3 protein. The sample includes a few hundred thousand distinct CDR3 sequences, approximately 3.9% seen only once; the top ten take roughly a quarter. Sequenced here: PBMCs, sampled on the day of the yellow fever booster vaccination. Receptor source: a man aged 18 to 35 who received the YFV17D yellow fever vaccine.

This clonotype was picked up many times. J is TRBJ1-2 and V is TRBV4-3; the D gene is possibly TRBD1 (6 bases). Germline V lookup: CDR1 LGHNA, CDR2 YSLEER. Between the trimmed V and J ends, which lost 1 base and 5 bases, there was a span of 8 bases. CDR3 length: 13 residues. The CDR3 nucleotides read TGCGCCAGCAGCCAAGGAGGGGGTTATGGCTACACCTTC. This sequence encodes CASSQGGGYGYTF.

This chain's CDR3 is CSARAPGRGGEPLHF. The CDR3 nucleotides are TGCAGTGCTAGAGCCCCAGGGCGGGGCGGGGAGCCCCTCCACTTT. The chain carries TRBV20-1 and TRBJ1-6; D may be TRBD1 (5 bases). The V end lost 1 base, the J end lost 13 bases, and 20 bases lay between the germline ends. The CDR3 contains 15 residues. The V gene's germline CDR1 is DFQATT and CDR2 SNEGSKA (reference sequence).

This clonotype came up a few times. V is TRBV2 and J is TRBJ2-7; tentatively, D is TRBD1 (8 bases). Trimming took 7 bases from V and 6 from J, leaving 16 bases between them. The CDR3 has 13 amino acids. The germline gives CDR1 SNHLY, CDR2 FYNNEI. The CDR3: CASTGQGGLEQYF. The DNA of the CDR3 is TGTGCCAGCACTGGACAGGGAGGGCTCGAGCAGTACTTC. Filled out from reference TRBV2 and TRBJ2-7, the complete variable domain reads EPEVTQTPSHQVTQMGQEVILRCVPISNHLYFYWYRQILGQKVEFLVSFYNNEISEKSEIFDDQFSVERPDGSNFTLKIRSTKLEDSAMYFCASTGQGGLEQYFGPGTRLTVT.

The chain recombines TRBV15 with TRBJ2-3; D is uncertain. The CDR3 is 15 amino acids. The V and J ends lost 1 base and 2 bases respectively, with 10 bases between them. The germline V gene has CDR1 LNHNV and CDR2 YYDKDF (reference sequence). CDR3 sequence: CATSRAPYITDTQYF. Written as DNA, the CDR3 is TGTGCCACCAGCAGAGCCCCATATATCACAGATACGCAGTATTTT. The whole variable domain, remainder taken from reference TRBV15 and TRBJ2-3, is DAMVIQNPRYQVTQFGKPVTLSCSQTLNHNVMYWYQQKSSQAPKLLFHYYDKDFNNEADTPDNFQSRRPNTSFCFLDIRSPGLGDTAMYLCATSRAPYITDTQYFGPGTRLTVL.

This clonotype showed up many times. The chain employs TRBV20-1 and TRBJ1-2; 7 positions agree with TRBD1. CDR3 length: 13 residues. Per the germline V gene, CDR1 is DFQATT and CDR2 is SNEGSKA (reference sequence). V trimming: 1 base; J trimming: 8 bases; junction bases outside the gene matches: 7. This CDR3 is CSARVDREKGYTF. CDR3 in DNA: TGCAGTGCTAGAGTAGACAGGGAAAAAGGCTACACCTTC.

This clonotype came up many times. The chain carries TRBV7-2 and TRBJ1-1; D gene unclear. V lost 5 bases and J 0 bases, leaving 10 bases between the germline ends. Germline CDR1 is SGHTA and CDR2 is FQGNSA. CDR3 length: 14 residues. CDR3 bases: TGTGCCAGCAGCCTTACGGGCTTGAACACTGAAGCTTTCTTT. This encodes CASSLTGLNTEAFF.

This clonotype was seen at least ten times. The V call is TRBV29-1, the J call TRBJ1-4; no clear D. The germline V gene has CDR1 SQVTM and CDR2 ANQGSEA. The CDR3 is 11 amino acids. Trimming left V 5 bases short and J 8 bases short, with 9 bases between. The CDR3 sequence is CSVLSEEKLFF. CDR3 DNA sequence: TGCAGCGTTTTAAGTGAGGAAAAACTGTTTTTT.